The 4 T cell receptor beta chains given below trace back to one sample, sequenced in a study of blood T cell repertoires in COVID-19. Sequencing used immunoSEQ multiplex PCR; TCRdb keeps in-frame clones, though not all of them. Of nearly 70,000 clones listed, more than 85% are singletons. Sequences were obtained from peripheral blood. The receptors originated from a man in his forties or fifties with COVID-19, enrolled during active disease.

The J gene is TRBJ2-1, the V gene TRBV18, with 7 bases lining up with TRBD1. The CDR3 spans 15 residues. CDR1 and CDR2 from the germline V gene are KGHSH and LQKENI. V was clipped by 0 bases and J by 5 bases; unmatched bases: 4. CDR3 DNA: TGTGCCAGCTCACCACCGACAGGGTTCCACAATGAGCAGTTCTTC. It translates to CASSPPTGFHNEQFF.

V usage is TRBV20-1 and J usage is TRBJ2-3; 12 nucleotides line up with TRBD2. The V segment lost 3 bases and the J segment 4 bases; nucleotides outside the gene matches: 8. Germline CDR1 and CDR2: DFQATT and SNEGSKA (reference sequence). The CDR3 is 16 amino acids. The CDR3 is CSASPQTSGGSDTQYF. The CDR3 region has the DNA TGCAGTGCTAGTCCGCAGACTAGCGGGGGATCAGATACGCAGTATTTT.

The genes are TRBV11-1 and TRBJ2-6; D remains ambiguous. V lost 1 base and J 2 bases, leaving 6 bases between the germline ends. The CDR3 has 15 amino acids. Germline-derived CDR1 and CDR2 are SGHAT and FQDESV (reference sequence). The CDR3 coding sequence is TGTGCCAGCAGCTTAGGAGTAACTGGGGCCAACGTCCTGACTTTC. Protein: CASSLGVTGANVLTF. The full variable domain, completed using reference TRBV11-1 and TRBJ2-6, is EAEVAQSPRYKITEKSQAVAFWCDPISGHATLYWYRQILGQGPELLVQFQDESVVDDSQLPKDRFSAERLKGVDSTLKIQPAELGDSAMYLCASSLGVTGANVLTFGAGSRLTVL.

The chain combines TRBV7-9 with TRBJ2-1, with 9 nucleotides matching TRBD2. Per the germline V gene, CDR1 is SEHNR and CDR2 is FQNEAQ (reference sequence). The length of the CDR3 is 15 residues. The V and J ends lost 5 bases and 11 bases, in that order; junction bases with no gene match: 13. The CDR3 DNA reads as TGTGCCAGCAGCAAACTAGCGGGCGCCCCAAAACAGCAGTTCTTC. Translated: CASSKLAGAPKQQFF.